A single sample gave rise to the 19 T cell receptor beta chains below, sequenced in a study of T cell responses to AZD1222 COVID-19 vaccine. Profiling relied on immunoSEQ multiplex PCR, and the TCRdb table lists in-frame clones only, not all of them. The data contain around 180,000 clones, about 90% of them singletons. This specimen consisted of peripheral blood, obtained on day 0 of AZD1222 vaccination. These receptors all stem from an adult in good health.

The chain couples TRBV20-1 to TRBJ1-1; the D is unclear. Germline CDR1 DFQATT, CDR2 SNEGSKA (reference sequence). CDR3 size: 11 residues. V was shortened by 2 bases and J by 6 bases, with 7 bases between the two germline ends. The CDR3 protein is CSARPKSEAFF. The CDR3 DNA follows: TGCAGTGCTAGACCCAAATCTGAAGCTTTCTTT.

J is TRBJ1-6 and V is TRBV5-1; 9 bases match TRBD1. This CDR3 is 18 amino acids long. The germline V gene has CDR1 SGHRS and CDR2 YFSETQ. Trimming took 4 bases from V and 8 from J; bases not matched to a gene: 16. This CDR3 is CASSLTGTGPSLDSPLHF. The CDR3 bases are TGCGCCAGCAGCCTCACCGGGACAGGGCCCTCCTTGGATTCACCCCTCCACTTT.

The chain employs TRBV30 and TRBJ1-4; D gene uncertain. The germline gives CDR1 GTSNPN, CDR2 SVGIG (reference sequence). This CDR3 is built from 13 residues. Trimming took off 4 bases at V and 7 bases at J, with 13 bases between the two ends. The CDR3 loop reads CAWNLLFGEKLFF. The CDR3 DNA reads TGTGCCTGGAATCTGCTATTCGGTGAAAAACTGTTTTTT.

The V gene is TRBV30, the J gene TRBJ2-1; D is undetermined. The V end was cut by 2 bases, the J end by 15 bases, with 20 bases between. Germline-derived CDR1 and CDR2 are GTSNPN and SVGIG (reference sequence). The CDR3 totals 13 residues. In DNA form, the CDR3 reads TGTGCCTGGAGTAGGCCGGGCCTCGACCGACCGTTCTTC. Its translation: CAWSRPGLDRPFF.

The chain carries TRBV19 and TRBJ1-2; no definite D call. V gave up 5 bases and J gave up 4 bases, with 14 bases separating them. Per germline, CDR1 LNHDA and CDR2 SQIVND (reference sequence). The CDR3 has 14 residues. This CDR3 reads CASSASSLPYGYTF. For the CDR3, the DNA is TGTGCCAGTAGTGCTTCCTCCCTACCCTATGGCTACACCTTC. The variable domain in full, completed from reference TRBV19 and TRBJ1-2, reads DGGITQSPKYLFRKEGQNVTLSCEQNLNHDAMYWYRQDPGQGLRLIYYSQIVNDFQKGDIAEGYSVSREKKESFPLTVTSAQKNPTAFYLCASSASSLPYGYTFGSGTRLTVV.

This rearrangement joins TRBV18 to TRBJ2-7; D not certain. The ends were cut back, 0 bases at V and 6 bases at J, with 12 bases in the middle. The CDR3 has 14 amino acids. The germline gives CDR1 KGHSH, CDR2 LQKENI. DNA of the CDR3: TGTGCCAGCTCACCACCGGCCGTTCCTGGCGAGCAGTACTTC. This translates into CASSPPAVPGEQYF. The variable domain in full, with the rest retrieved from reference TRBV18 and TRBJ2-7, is NAGVMQNPRHLVRRRGQEARLRCSPMKGHSHVYWYRQLPEEGLKFMVYLQKENIIDESGMPKERFSAEFPKEGPSILRIQQVVRGDSAAYFCASSPPAVPGEQYFGPGTRLTVT.

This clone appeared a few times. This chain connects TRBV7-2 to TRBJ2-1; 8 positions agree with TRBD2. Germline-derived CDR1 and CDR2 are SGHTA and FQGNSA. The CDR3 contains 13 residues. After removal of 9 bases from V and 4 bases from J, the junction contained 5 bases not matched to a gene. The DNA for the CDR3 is TGTGCCAGGTCGCAGCGGGGGTACAATGAGCAGTTCTTC. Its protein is CARSQRGYNEQFF.

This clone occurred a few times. CDR3 DNA: TGTGCCAGCAGCACGGGGACTAGCAGTCCCTACAATGAGCAGTTCTTC. Amino acids: CASSTGTSSPYNEQFF. The chain couples TRBV11-3 to TRBJ2-1; 9 positions agree with TRBD2. Trimming removed 5 bases from V and 2 bases from J; junction bases left unmatched: 7. Germline lookup yields CDR1 SGHNT and CDR2 YENEEA. There are 16 residues in the CDR3.

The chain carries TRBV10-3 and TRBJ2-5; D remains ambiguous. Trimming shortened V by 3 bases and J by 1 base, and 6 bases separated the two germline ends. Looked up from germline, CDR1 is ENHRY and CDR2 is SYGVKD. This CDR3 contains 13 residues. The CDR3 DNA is TGTGCCATCAGTGAAAACGGCCAAGAGACCCAGTACTTC. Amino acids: CAISENGQETQYF.

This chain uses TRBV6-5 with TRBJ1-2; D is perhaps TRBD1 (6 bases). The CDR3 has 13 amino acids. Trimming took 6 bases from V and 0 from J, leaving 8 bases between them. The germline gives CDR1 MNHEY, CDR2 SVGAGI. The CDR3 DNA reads TGTGCCAGCAGCGGGGGCGCTAACTATGGCTACACCTTC. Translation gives CASSGGANYGYTF.

The CDR3 DNA reads as TGCAGCGCCAACCCCGGGGGGAACACTGAAGCTTTCTTT. Protein sequence: CSANPGGNTEAFF. J is TRBJ1-1 and V is TRBV29-1; D is perhaps TRBD1 (5 bases). V lost 7 bases to trimming and J lost 1 base, with 13 bases between them. CDR1 and CDR2 from the germline V gene are SQVTM and ANQGSEA. The CDR3 covers 13 residues.

Here the CDR3 reads CAISDEKFKPQHF. DNA of the CDR3: TGTGCCATCAGTGACGAGAAATTCAAACCCCAGCATTTT. The chain uses TRBV10-3 and TRBJ1-5, with D uncertain. V was cut by 3 bases and J by 10 bases, with 13 bases left in between. Germline-derived CDR1 and CDR2 are ENHRY and SYGVKD. CDR3 length: 13 residues.

The DNA for the CDR3 is TGTGCCAGCAGCCCCCGGGCGGGAACTTCGAACACCGGGGAGCTGTTTTTT. Its protein is CASSPRAGTSNTGELFF. The rearrangement links TRBV7-9 to TRBJ2-2; tentative D call: TRBD2 (6 bases). Germline loops: CDR1 SEHNR, CDR2 FQNEAQ (reference sequence). This CDR3 has 17 residues. V lost 5 bases and J 0 bases, leaving 16 bases between the germline ends.

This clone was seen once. CDR3 bases: TGTGCCAGCTCTGTCAGGGCCGAGCAGTACTTC. Protein product: CASSVRAEQYF. V gene TRBV14 combines with J gene TRBJ2-7; D is perhaps TRBD1 (5 bases). CDR1 and CDR2 (germline): SGHDN, FVKESK. Trimming removed 8 bases at V and 6 bases at J, with 11 bases between. The CDR3 spans 11 residues.

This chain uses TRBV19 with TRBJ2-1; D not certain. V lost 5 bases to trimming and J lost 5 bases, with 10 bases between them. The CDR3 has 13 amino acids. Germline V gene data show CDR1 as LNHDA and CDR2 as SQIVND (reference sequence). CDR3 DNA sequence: TGTGCCAGTAGTCTGGGCAACAACAATGAGCAGTTCTTC. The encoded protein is CASSLGNNNEQFF.

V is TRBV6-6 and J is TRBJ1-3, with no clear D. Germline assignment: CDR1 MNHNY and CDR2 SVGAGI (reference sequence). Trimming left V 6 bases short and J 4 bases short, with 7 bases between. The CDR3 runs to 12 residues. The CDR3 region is CASRPQGNTIYF. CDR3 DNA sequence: TGTGCCAGCAGACCACAGGGAAACACCATATATTTT.

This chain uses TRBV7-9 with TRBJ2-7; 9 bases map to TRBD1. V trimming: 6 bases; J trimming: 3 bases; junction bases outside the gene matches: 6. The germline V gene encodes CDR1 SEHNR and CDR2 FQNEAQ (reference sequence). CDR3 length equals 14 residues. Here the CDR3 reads CASSARDRVYEQYF. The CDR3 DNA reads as TGTGCCAGCAGTGCCCGGGACAGGGTCTACGAGCAGTACTTC. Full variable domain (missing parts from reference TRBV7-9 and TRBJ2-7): DTGVSQNPRHKITKRGQNVTFRCDPISEHNRLYWYRQTLGQGPEFLTYFQNEAQLEKSRLLSDRFSAERPKGSFSTLEIQRTEQGDSAMYLCASSARDRVYEQYFGPGTRLTVT.

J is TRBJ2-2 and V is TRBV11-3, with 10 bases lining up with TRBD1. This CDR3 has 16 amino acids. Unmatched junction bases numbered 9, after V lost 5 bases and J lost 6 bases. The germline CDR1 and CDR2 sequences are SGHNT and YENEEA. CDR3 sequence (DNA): TGTGCCAGCAGCCTTGACAGGGGGCGCGAGGCCGGGGAGCTGTTTTTT. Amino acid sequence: CASSLDRGREAGELFF.

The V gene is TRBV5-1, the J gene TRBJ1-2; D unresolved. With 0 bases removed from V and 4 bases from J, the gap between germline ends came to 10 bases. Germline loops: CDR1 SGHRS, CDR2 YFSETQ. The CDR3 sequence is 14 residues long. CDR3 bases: TGCGCCAGCAGCTTGGCCACCGGCAGCTATGGCTACACCTTC. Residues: CASSLATGSYGYTF. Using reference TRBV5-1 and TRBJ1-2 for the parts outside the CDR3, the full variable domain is KAGVTQTPRYLIKTRGQQVTLSCSPISGHRSVSWYQQTPGQGLQFLFEYFSETQRNKGNFPGRFSGRQFSNSRSEMNVSTLELGDSALYLCASSLATGSYGYTFGSGTRLTVV.